A selection of T cell receptor beta chains follows, all from one sample in a study of blood T cell repertoires in COVID-19. Produced via immunoSEQ multiplex PCR; TCRdb's table is partial and in-frame only. The sample records under 80,000 clones, 70% to 90% being singletons. Sequences were obtained from peripheral blood. The receptor source for this set is a human donor in a cohort sampled during active COVID-19. The CDR3 runs from the conserved cysteine through the conserved F or W. D genes are given only for firm matches. Size is stated for part of the rows, as once, few or many counts, or as a class when the clone is expanded.

TRBJ2-1 - TRBV4-2 TRBD2 CASSQETYMAGGSNNEQFF TGTGCCAGCAGCCAAGAAACCTACATGGCGGGAGGGTCCAACAATGAGCAGTTCTTC
TRBJ2-3 - TRBV5-4 TRBD2 CASRPGTSGSGTDTQYF TGTGCCAGCAGGCCCGGGACTAGCGGGAGCGGCACAGATACGCAGTATTTT
TRBJ2-3 - TRBV19 TRBD1 CASGTQGSDTQYF TGTGCCAGTGGTACACAGGGGTCAGATACGCAGTATTTT
TRBJ2-1 - TRBV2 TRBD2 CASSVRLADYNEQFF TGTGCCAGCAGTGTGCGACTAGCAGATTACAATGAGCAGTTCTTC
TRBJ2-2 - TRBV4-1 - CASSQEAAGNTGELFF TGCGCCAGCAGCCAGGAGGCGGCAGGGAACACCGGGGAGCTGTTTTTT
TRBJ2-7 once TRBV6-6 TRBD2 CASSRLAGYEQYF TGTGCCAGCAGCAGACTAGCGGGCTACGAGCAGTACTTC
TRBJ2-3 once TRBV13 TRBD1 CASSGTGNTDTQYF TGTGCCAGCTCCGGGACAGGGAACACAGATACGCAGTATTTT
TRBJ2-1 - TRBV24-1 TRBD1 CATSLTGSPYNEQFF TGTGCCACCAGCCTGACAGGGTCACCCTACAATGAGCAGTTCTTC
TRBJ1-1 - TRBV10-3 TRBD1 CAISVQGGNTEAFF TGTGCCATCAGTGTACAGGGGGGGAACACTGAAGCTTTCTTT
TRBJ2-7 - TRBV19 - CASSNPGLLYEQYF TGTGCCAGTAGTAACCCAGGCCTCCTCTACGAGCAGTACTTC
TRBJ2-2 once TRBV4-1 TRBD2 CASNQVIAGLNTGELFF TGCGCCAGCAACCAAGTTATAGCGGGATTGAACACCGGGGAGCTGTTTTTT
TRBJ1-2 - TRBV28 - CASSTLYSYTF TGTGCCAGCAGTACCCTATACTCCTACACCTTC
TRBJ2-7 - TRBV5-5 - CASSWSLVRGEQYF TGTGCCAGCAGCTGGTCTCTAGTAAGGGGCGAGCAGTACTTC
TRBJ2-4 - TRBV2 - CASSGTVLAKNIQYF TGTGCCAGCAGTGGAACAGTGCTAGCCAAAAACATTCAGTACTTC
TRBJ1-3 - TRBV28 TRBD1 CASRGGTGPGNTIYF TGTGCCAGCAGGGGCGGGACAGGCCCTGGAAACACCATATATTTT
TRBJ2-3 - TRBV7-9 - CASSPVGASQYF TGTGCCAGCAGCCCAGTGGGGGCTTCGCAGTATTTT